This TCR beta chain was identified during a study of blood T cell repertoires in COVID-19. Study-level information: Material from acute and convalescent COVID-19 was sourced from the United States, Italy and Spain. T cells, B-cell-depleted T cells, or PBMCs supplied cDNA or gDNA.

Methods used by the authors: Amplifying reference gene primers gave estimates of nucleated cell counts. Profiled with immunoSEQ multiplex PCR; TCRdb holds only in-frame clones, not every one. V, J and clone size are taken as reported in that table, and D and trimming were inferred from the DNA itself. The profile shows almost 200,000 clones, 86% of them singletons. What was sequenced was peripheral blood. This TCR was sampled from a woman aged 65 to 85 with acute or convalescent COVID-19.

CDR3: CATSRDSAKYGYTF. The DNA of the CDR3 is TGTGCCACCAGCAGGGACAGCGCGAAGTATGGCTACACCTTC. V gene TRBV15 combines with J gene TRBJ1-2; possible D gene TRBD1, 6 bases. Trimming stripped 3 bases from V and 5 bases from J, with 13 bases between. The germline V gene has CDR1 LNHNV and CDR2 YYDKDF (reference sequence). CDR3 length: 14 residues.